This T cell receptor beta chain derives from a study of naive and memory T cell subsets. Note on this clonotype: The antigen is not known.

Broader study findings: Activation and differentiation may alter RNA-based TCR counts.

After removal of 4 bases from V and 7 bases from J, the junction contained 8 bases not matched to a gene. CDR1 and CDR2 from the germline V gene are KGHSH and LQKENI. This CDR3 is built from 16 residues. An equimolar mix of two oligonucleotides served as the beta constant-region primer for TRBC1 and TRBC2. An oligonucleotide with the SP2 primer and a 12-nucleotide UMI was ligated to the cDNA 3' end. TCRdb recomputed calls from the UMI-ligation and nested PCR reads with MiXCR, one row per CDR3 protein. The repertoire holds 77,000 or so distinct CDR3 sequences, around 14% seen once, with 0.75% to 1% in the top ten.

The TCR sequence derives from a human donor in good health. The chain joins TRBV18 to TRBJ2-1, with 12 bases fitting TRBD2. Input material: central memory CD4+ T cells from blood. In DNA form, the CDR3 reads TGTGCCAGCTCACAATCTAGCGGGAGGGCCGGGAATGAGCAGTTCTTC. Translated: CASSQSSGRAGNEQFF.